The clone carrying this T cell receptor beta chain appeared a few times. A read error may explain this, as a much larger clone is one base away. When hyperthyroidism was first diagnosed, the blood sample was taken, preceding any ophthalmopathy symptoms. Fresh peripheral blood, around 9.3 ml of it, supplied the PBMCs. These data are taken from a study of T cells in Graves' hyperthyroidism and ophthalmopathy. The V gene end was trimmed by 5 bases and the J gene end by 7 bases; junction bases not matched to a gene: 4. The CDR3 sequence is 14 residues long. CDR1 and CDR2 from the germline V gene are MNHNS and SASEGT. TCR beta CDR3 regions were amplified from RNA. The primer set for the first-round RT-PCR of the TCR CDR3 was HTBI. TCRdb passed the multiplex PCR reads through MiXCR, listing each CDR3 protein once. The sample has a few hundred thousand distinct CDR3 sequences, approximately 14% seen once.

The V gene is TRBV6-1, the J gene TRBJ1-6; 8 bases agree with TRBD1. This receptor was taken from a woman younger than 30 with Graves' hyperthyroidism that later progressed to Graves' ophthalmopathy. The sequenced sample was blood. This CDR3 reads CASSQDRVNSPLHF. DNA of the CDR3: TGTGCCAGCAGTCAGGACAGGGTGAATTCACCCCTCCACTTT.